This T cell receptor (beta chain) was obtained from a study of response to subunit inactivated influenza vaccine. Findings and limits, study-wide: Authors proposed each seasonal influenza vaccination draws in few new T cells.

Turning to this clonotype: Antigen: not known.

TCRdb redid the calling of the RT-PCR reads with MiXCR, one entry per CDR3 protein. The sample records some 160,000 distinct CDR3 sequences, 11% being singletons. The sample in question was non-naive T cells sorted from PBMCs, obtained roughly 47 days after vaccination. The clonotype originates from a man between 50 and 59 years old who received an inactivated influenza vaccine.

The CDR3 protein is CASSSQGTNLYEQYF. As DNA, the CDR3 is TGCGCCAGCAGCTCACAGGGTACCAACCTCTACGAGCAGTACTTC. The chain joins TRBV5-1 to TRBJ2-7; tentatively, D is TRBD1 (6 bases). This CDR3 region has 15 residues. Per germline, CDR1 SGHRS and CDR2 YFSETQ. Trimming removed 3 bases at V and 3 bases at J, with 16 bases between.